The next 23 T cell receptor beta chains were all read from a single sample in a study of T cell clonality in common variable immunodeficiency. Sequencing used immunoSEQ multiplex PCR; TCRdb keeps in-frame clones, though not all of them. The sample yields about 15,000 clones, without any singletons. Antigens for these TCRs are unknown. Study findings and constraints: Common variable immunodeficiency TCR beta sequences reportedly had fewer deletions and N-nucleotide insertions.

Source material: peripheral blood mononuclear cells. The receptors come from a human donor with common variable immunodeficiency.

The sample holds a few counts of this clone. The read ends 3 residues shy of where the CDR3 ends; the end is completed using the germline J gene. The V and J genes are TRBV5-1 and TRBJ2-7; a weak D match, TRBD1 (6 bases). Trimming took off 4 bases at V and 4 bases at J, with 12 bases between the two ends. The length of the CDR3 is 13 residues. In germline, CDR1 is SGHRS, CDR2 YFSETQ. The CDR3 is CASSANTGYEQYF. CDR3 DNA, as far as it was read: TGCGCCAGCAGCGCAAATACAGGGTACGAG.

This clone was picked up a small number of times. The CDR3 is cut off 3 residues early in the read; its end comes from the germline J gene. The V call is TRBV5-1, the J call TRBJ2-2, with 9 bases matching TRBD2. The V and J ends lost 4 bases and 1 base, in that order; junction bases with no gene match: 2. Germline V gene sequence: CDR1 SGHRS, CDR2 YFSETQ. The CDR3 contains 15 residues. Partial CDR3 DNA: TGCGCCAGCAGCCCGCGGGGGGGGAACACCGGGGAG. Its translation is CASSPRGGNTGE. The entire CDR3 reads CASSPRGGNTGELFF.

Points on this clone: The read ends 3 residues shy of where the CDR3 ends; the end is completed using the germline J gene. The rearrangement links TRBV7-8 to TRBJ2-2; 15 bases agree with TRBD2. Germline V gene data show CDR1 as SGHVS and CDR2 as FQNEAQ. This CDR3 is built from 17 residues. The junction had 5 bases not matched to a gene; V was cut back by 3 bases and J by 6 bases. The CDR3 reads CASSFRGTSGRSGELFF. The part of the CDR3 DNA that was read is TGTGCCAGCAGCTTTAGAGGGACTAGCGGGAGGTCCGGGGAG.

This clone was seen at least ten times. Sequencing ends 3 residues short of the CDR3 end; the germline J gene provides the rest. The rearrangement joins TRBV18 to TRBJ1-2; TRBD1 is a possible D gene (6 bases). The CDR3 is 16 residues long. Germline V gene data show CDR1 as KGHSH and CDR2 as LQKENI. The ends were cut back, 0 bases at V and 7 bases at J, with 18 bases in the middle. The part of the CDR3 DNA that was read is TGTGCCAGCTCACCACCGTCGGCAGGGGTGTCGGGTGGC. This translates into CASSPPSAGVSGG. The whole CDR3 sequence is CASSPPSAGVSGGYTF.

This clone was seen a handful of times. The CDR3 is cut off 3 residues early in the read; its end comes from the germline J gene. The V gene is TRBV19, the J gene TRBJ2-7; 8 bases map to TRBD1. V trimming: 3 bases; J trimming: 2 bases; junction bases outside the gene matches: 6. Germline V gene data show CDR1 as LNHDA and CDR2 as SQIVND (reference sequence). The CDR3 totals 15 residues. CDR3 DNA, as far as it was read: TGTGCCAGTAGTATTGGGCAGGGGGCAACCTACGAG. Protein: CASSIGQGATYE. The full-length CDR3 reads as CASSIGQGATYEQYF.

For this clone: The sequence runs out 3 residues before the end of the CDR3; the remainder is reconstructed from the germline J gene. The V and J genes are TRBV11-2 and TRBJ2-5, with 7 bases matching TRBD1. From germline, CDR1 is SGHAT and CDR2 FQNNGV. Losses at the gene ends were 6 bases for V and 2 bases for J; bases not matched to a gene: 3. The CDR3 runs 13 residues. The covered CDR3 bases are TGTGCCAGCAGTGGGACAGCTCAAGAGACC. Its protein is CASSGTAQET. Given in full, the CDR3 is CASSGTAQETQYF.

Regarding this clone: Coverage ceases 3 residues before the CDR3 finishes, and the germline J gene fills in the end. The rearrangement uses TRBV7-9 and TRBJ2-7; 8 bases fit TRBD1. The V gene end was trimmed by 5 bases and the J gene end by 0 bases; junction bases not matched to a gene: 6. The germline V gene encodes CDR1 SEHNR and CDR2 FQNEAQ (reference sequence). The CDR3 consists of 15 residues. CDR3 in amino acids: CASSKGQGLSYEQYF. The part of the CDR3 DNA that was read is TGTGCCAGCAGCAAAGGACAGGGCCTCTCCTACGAG.

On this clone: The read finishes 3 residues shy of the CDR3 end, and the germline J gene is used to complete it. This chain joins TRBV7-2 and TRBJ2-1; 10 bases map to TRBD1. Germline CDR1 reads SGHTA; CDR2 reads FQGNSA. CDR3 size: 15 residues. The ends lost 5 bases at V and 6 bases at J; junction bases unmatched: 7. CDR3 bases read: TGTGCCAGCAGCCCTGGGACAGGGGTTGTCAATGAG. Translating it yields CASSPGTGVVNE. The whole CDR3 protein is CASSPGTGVVNEQFF.

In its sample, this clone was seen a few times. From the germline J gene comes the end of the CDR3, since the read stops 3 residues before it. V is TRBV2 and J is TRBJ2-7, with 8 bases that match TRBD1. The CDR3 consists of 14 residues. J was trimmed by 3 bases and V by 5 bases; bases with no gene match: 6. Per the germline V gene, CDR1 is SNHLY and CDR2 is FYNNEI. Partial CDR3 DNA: TGTGCCAGCAGTCCATCGGGACAGGTCTACGAG. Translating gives CASSPSGQVYE. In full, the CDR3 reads CASSPSGQVYEQYF.

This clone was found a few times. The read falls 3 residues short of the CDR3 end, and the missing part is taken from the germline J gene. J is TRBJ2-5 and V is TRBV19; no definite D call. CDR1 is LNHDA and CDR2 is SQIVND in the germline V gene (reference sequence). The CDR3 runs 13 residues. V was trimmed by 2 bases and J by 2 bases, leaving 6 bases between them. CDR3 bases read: TGTGCCAGTAGTATAAGGTATCAAGAGACC. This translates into CASSIRYQET. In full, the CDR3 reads CASSIRYQETQYF. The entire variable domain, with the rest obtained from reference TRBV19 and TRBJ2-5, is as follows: DGGITQSPKYLFRKEGQNVTLSCEQNLNHDAMYWYRQDPGQGLRLIYYSQIVNDFQKGDIAEGYSVSREKKESFPLTVTSAQKNPTAFYLCASSIRYQETQYFGPGTRLLVL.

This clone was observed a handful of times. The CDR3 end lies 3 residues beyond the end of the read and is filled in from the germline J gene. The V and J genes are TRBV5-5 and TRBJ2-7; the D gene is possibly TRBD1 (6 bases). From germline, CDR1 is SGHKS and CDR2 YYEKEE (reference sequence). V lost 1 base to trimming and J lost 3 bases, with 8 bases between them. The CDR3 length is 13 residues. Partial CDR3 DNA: TGTGCCAGCAGCTTGAGGGGGTACTACGAG. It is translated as CASSLRGYYE. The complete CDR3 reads CASSLRGYYEQYF.

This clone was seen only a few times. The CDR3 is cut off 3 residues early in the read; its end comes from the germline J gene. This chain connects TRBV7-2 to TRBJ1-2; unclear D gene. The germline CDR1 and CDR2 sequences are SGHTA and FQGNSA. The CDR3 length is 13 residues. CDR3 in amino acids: CASSLERARGYTF. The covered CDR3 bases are TGTGCCAGCAGCTTAGAAAGGGCTCGGGGC.

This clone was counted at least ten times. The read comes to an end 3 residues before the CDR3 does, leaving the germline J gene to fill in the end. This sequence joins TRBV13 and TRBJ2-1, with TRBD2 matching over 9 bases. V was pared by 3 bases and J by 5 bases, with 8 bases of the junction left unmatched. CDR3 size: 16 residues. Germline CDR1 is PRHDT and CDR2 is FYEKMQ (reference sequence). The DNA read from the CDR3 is TGTGCCAGCAGCTTTAAAGCGGGAGGTTATCACAATGAG. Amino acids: CASSFKAGGYHNE. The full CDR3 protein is CASSFKAGGYHNEQFF.

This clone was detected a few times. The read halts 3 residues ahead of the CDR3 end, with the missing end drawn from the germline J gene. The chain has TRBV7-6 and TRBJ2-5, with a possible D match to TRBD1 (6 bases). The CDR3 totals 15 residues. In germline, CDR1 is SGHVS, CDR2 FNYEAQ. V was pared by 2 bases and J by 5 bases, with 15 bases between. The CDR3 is CASSLNAGELETQYF. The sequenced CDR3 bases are TGTGCCAGCAGCTTAAATGCAGGGGAATTGGAGACC.

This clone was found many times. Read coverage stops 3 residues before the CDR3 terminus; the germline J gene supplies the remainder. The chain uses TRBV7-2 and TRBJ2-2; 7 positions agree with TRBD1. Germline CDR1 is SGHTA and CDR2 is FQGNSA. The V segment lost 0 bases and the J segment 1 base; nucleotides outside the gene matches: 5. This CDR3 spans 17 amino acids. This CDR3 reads CASSLARGLVNTGELFF. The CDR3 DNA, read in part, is TGTGCCAGCAGCTTAGCGAGGGGGCTAGTGAACACCGGGGAG.

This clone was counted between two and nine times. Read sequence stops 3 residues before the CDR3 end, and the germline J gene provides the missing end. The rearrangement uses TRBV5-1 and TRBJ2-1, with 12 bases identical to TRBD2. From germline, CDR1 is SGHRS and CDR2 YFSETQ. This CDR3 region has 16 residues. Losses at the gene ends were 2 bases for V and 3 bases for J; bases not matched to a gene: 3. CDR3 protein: CASSFLAGGVYNEQFF. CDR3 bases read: TGCGCCAGCAGCTTCCTAGCGGGGGGGGTCTACAATGAG.

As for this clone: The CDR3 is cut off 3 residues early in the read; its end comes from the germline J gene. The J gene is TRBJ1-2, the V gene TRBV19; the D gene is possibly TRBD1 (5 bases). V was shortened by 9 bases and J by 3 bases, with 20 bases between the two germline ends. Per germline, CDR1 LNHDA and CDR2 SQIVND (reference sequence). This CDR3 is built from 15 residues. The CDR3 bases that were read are TGTGCCAGCAGAATGGGGTCAGGGCGAGACTATGGC. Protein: CASRMGSGRDYG. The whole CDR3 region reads CASRMGSGRDYGYTF.

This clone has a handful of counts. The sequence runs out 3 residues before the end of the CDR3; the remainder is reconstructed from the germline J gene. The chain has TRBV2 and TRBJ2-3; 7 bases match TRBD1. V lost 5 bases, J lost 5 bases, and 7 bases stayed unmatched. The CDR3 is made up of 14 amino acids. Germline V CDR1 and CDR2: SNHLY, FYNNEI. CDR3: CASSPGQFIDTQYF. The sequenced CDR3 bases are TGTGCCAGCAGTCCGGGACAGTTTATAGATACG.

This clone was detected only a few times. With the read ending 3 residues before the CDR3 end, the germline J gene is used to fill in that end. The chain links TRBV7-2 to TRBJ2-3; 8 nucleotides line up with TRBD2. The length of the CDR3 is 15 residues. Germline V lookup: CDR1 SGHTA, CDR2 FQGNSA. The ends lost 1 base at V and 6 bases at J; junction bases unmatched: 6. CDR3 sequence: CASSLVAGGGDTQYF. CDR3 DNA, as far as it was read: TGTGCCAGCAGCTTAGTTGCGGGGGGAGGGGATACG.

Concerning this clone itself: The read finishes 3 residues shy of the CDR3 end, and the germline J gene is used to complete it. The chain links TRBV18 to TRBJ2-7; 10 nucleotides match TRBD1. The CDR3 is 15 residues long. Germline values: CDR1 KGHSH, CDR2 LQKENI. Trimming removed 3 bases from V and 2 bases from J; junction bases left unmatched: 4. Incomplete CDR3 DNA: TGTGCCAGCTCACCGGGGACAGGGGCGACCTACGAG. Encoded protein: CASSPGTGATYE. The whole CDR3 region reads CASSPGTGATYEQYF.

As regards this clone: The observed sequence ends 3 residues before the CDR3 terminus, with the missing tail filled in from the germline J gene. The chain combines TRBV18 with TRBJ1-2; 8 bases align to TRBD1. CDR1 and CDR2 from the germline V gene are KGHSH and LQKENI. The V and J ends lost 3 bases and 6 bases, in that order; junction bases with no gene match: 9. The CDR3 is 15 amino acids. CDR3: CASSPGTAGGNGYTF. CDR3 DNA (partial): TGTGCCAGCTCACCGGGGACGGCAGGGGGCAATGGC.

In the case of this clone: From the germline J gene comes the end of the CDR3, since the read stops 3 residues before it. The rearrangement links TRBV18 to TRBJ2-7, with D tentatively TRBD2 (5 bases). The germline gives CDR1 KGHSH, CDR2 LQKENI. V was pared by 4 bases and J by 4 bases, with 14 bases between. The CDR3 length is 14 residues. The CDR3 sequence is CASSHPTAGYEQYF. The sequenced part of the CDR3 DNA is TGTGCCAGCTCACACCCGACGGCGGGTTACGAG.

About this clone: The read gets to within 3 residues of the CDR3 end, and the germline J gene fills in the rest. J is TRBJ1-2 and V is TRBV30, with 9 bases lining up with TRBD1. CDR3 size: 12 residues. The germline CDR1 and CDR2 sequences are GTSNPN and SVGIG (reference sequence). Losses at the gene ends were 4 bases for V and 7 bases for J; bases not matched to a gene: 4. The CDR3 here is CAWNRGRVGYTF. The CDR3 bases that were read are TGTGCCTGGAACAGGGGGCGCGTTGGC.